This T cell receptor beta chain was sequenced in a study of early T cells in non-severe SARS-CoV-2 infection. Overall study findings and caveats: Lookups in VDJdb leaned toward anti-spike CD8 responses and missed private and CD4 specificities.

The TCR library protocol attached unique molecular identifiers to the individual cDNA molecules. TCRdb reanalysed the 5' RACE reads using MiXCR and keeps one entry per CDR3 protein. Of under 70,000 distinct CDR3 sequences detected, approximately 10% appear once; the ten largest clones hold less than 5%. This clonotype was counted at least ten times. The antigen remains unidentified. This CDR3 has 14 amino acids. The chain couples TRBV12-3 or TRBV12-4 to TRBJ2-3, with TRBD2 matching 11 bases. Material for sequencing was whole blood. The receptor was isolated from an adult who was a healthcare worker with PCR-confirmed SARS-CoV-2 infection or an uninfected control (not recorded which). The CDR3 reads CVSGIAGGRDTQYF. The CDR3 DNA follows: TGTGTGAGCGGAATAGCGGGGGGGAGAGATACGCAGTATTTT.